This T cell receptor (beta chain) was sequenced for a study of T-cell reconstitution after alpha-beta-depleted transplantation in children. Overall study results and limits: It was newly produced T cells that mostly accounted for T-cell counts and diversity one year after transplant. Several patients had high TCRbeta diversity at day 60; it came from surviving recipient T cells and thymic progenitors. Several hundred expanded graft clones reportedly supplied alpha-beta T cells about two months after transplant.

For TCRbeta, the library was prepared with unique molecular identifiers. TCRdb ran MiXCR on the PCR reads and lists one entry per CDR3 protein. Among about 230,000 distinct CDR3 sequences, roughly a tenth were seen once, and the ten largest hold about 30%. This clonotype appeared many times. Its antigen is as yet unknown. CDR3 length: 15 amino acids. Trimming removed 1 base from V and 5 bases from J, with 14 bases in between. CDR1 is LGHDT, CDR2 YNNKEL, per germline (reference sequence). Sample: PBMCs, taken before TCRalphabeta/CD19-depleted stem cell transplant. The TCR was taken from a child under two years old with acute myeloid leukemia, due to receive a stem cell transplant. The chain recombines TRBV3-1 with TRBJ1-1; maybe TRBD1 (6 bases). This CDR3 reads CASSQARTGLTEAFF. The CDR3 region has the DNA TGTGCCAGCAGCCAAGCTCGAACAGGGTTGACTGAAGCTTTCTTT.